These T cell receptor beta chains were read from a single sample in a study of shared clonotypes between healthy human individuals. Profiling relied on immunoSEQ multiplex PCR, and the TCRdb table lists in-frame clones only, not all of them. The sample records 110,000 or so clones, more than 65% being singletons. The sample comprised memory CD8+ T cells sorted from blood. All receptors come from a woman in her 30s in good health. Each CDR3 is given with its conserved first and last residue. A D gene is named only where the DNA matches it firmly. Clone size, where shown, is once, few, many, or a class for clones that have expanded.

j_gene | abundance | d_gene | v_gene | CDR3nt | CDR3aa
TRBJ2-5 | . | . | TRBV4-1 | TGCGCCAGCAGCCAGGGACACACGTACCAAGAGACCCAGTACTTC | CASSQGHTYQETQYF
TRBJ1-2 | . | . | TRBV18 | TGTGCCAGCTCACCCGGAGCTAACTATGGCTACACCTTC | CASSPGANYGYTF
TRBJ2-3 | once | TRBD2 | TRBV4-2 | TGTGCCAGCAGCCAAGGAACGGGACTAGCGGGAGTGTCAGATACGCAGTATTTT | CASSQGTGLAGVSDTQYF
TRBJ1-4 | . | . | TRBV19 | TGTGCCAGTAGCTCGGTCGGATATGCAACTAATGAAAAACTGTTTTTT | CASSSVGYATNEKLFF
TRBJ1-5 | once | . | TRBV28 | TGTGCCAGCGGCTATGGAGCGGGGAGGCACCAGCCCCAGCATTTT | CASGYGAGRHQPQHF
TRBJ2-5 | . | . | TRBV2 | TGTGCCAGCGGGGTGAAGTACTTC | CASGVKYF
TRBJ1-2 | few | . | TRBV5-4 | TGTGCCAGCAGCTTGGGACAGAACTATGGCTACACCTTC | CASSLGQNYGYTF
TRBJ2-1 | . | . | TRBV29-1 | TGCAGCGTTGAAGGCAGGGAAGGGGCCTACAATGAGCAGTTCTTC | CSVEGREGAYNEQFF
TRBJ1-5 | . | . | TRBV27 | TGTGCCGGCAATCAGCCCCAGCATTTT | CAGNQPQHF
TRBJ2-1 | . | TRBD2 | TRBV28 | TGTGCCAGCAGTCTCCTAGCGGGAGGAAACAATGAGCAGTTCTTC | CASSLLAGGNNEQFF
TRBJ2-3 | many | . | TRBV2 | TGTGCCGGCTACGGGGATAGCACAGATACGCAGTATTTT | CAGYGDSTDTQYF
TRBJ2-1 | . | TRBD2 | TRBV11-2 | TGTGCCAGCAGCTCGGTAGGGCTAGCGGGAGGAAATGAGCAGTTCTTC | CASSSVGLAGGNEQFF
TRBJ2-7 | many | TRBD2 | TRBV15 | TGTGCCACCAGCAGGGGACTAGCGGGAGCCTACGAGCAGTACTTC | CATSRGLAGAYEQYF
TRBJ2-7 | once | . | TRBV7-9 | TGTGCCAGCAGCTTAGGAAGCTACGAGCAGTACTTC | CASSLGSYEQYF
TRBJ2-7 | . | . | TRBV5-1 | TGCGCCAGCAGCTTGGTCGGGTACGAGCAGTACTTC | CASSLVGYEQYF
TRBJ2-1 | . | . | TRBV6-4 | TGTGCCAGCAGCTACGGGACTGCACCGATCAATGAGCAGTTCTTC | CASSYGTAPINEQFF
TRBJ2-5 | . | . | TRBV7-7 | TGTGCCAGCAGCTTGGAGGTCCAAGAGACCCAGTACTTC | CASSLEVQETQYF
TRBJ1-4 | . | TRBD1 | TRBV27 | TGTGCCAGCAGTTCGACAGGGGCAAATGAAAAACTGTTTTTT | CASSSTGANEKLFF
TRBJ2-7 | . | TRBD2 | TRBV4-1 | TGCGCCAGCAGCCAACCCCCCGGGACTAGGGTCTTCGAGCAGTACTTC | CASSQPPGTRVFEQYF
TRBJ2-2 | . | . | TRBV5-5 | TGTGCCAGCAGCTCTGGGCCGACTTCCAACACCGGGGAGCTGTTTTTT | CASSSGPTSNTGELFF
TRBJ2-2 | . | TRBD1 | TRBV9 | TGTGCCAGCAGCGTAGCCGTTACTCAGGGGGCGACCGGGGAGCTGTTTTTT | CASSVAVTQGATGELFF
TRBJ2-5 | . | . | TRBV28 | TGTGCCAGCAGACCTTCGCGGAGTTGGGAGACCCAGTACTTC | CASRPSRSWETQYF
TRBJ2-6 | . | . | TRBV4-1 | TGCGCCAGCAGTGGACCGGGCCGGATGAGTGGGGCCAACGTCCTGACTTTC | CASSGPGRMSGANVLTF
TRBJ1-1 | . | . | TRBV20-1 | TGCAGTGCTAGAGGGGTTGCCGCTTTCTTT | CSARGVAAFF
TRBJ2-7 | many | . | TRBV4-1 | TGCGCCAGCAGCCGGACAGAAACCTACGAGCAGTACTTC | CASSRTETYEQYF
TRBJ1-1 | few | . | TRBV19 | TGTGCCAGTATGGCGTGGACAGAAATATTCCTTGGGGAGAACACTGAAGCTTTCTTT | CASMAWTEIFLGENTEAFF
TRBJ1-2 | many | . | TRBV2 | TGTGCCAGCAGTGAGGGACTAGTTTACGACTACACCTTC | CASSEGLVYDYTF
TRBJ2-3 | . | TRBD2 | TRBV7-9 | TGTGCCAGCAGCTCCAGACTAGCGGTGACAGATACGCAGTATTTT | CASSSRLAVTDTQYF
TRBJ2-1 | . | TRBD1 | TRBV5-8 | TGTGCCAGCAGCTTTTCGGACAGGGGGTCCAATGAGCAGTTCTTC | CASSFSDRGSNEQFF
TRBJ1-1 | . | . | TRBV30 | TGTGCCTGGAGTCCTGAGGTCACTGAAGCTTTCTTT | CAWSPEVTEAFF
TRBJ2-6 | . | TRBD1 | TRBV2 | TGTGCCAGCAAAACAGGGGGCTTCTCTGGGGCCAACGTCCTGACTTTC | CASKTGGFSGANVLTF
TRBJ2-7 | . | TRBD1 | TRBV5-1 | TGCGCCAGCAGCTTTGGGGACCCAACAGGGGGCATCTACGAGCAGTACTTC | CASSFGDPTGGIYEQYF
TRBJ2-1 | . | . | TRBV6-4 | TGTGCCAGCTCAGAGGGTCCTCCAGCTGAGCAGTTCTTC | CASSEGPPAEQFF